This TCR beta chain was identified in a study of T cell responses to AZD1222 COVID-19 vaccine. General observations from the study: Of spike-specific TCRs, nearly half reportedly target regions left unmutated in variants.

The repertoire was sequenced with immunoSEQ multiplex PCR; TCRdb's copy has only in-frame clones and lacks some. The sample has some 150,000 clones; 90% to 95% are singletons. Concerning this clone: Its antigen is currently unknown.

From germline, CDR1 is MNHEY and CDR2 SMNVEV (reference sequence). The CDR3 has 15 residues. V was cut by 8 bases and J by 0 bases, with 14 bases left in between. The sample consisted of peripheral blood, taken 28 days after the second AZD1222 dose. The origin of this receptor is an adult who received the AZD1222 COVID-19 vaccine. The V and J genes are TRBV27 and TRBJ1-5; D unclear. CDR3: CASFRGQASNQPQHF. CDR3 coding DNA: TGTGCCAGCTTCCGCGGCCAGGCTAGCAATCAGCCCCAGCATTTT.